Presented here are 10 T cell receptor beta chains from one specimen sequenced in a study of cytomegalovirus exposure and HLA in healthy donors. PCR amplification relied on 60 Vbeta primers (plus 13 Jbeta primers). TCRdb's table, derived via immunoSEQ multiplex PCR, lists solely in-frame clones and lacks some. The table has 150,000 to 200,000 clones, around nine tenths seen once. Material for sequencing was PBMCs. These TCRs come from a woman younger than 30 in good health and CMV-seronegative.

For the CDR3, the DNA is TGTGCCAGCAGCCAACCCAAATCGTCCTACGAGCAGTACTTC. Residues: CASSQPKSSYEQYF. V and J are TRBV6-5 and TRBJ2-5; D remains ambiguous. The end of the DNA is better explained by TRBJ2-7, so the J call may be wrong. This CDR3 is built from 14 residues. Per germline, CDR1 MNHEY and CDR2 SVGAGI.

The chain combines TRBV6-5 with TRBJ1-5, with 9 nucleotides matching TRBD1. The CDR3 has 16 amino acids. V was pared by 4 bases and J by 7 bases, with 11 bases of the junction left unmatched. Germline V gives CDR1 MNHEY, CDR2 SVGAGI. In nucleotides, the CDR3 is TGTGCCAGCAGTTTCGGACAGGGGAACGTAGGCCAGCCCCAGCATTTT. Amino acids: CASSFGQGNVGQPQHF.

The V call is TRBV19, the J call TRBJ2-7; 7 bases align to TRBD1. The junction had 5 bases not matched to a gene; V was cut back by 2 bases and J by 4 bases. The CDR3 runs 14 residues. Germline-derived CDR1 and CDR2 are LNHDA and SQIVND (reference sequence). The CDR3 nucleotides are TGTGCCAGTAGTATACAGGACAGGCTTTACGAGCAGTACTTC. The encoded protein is CASSIQDRLYEQYF.

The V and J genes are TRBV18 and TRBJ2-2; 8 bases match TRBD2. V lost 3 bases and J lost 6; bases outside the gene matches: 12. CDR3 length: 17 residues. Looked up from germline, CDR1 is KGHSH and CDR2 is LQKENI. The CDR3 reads CASSPNQRGLLPGELFF. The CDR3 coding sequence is TGTGCCAGCTCACCCAACCAGCGGGGGCTCCTCCCCGGGGAGCTGTTTTTT.

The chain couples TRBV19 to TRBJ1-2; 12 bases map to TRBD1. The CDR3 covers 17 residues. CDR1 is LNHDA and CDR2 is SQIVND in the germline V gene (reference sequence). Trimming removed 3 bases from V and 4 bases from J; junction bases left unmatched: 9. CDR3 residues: CASSISGQGAIIYGYTF. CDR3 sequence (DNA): TGTGCCAGTAGTATTTCGGGACAGGGGGCCATCATCTATGGCTACACCTTC.

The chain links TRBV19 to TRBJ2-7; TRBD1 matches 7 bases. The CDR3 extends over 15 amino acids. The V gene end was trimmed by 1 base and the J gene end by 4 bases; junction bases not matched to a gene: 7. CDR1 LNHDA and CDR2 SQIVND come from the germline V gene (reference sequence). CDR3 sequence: CASSIGADRKYEQYF. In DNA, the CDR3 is TGTGCCAGTAGTATAGGGGCGGACAGGAAATACGAGCAGTACTTC.

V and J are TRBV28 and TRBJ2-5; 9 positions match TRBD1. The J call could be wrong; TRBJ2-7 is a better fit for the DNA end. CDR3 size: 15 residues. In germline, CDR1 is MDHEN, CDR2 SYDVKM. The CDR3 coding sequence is TGTGCCAGCAGTCTTCCCGGGACAGGGATCAACGAGCAGTACTTC. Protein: CASSLPGTGINEQYF.

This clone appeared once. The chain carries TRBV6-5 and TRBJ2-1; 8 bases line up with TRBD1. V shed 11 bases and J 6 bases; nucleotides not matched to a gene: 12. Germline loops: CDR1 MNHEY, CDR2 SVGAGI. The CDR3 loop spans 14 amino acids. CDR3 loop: CAGSGTGEFNEQFF. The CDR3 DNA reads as TGTGCCGGCTCCGGGACAGGTGAATTCAATGAGCAGTTCTTC.

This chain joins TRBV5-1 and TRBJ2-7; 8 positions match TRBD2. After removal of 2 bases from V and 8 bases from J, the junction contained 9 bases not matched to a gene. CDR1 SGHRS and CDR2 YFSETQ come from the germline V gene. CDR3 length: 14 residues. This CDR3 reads CASSLGTAGGKQYF. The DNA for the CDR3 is TGCGCCAGCAGCTTAGGGACCGCGGGAGGAAAGCAGTACTTC.

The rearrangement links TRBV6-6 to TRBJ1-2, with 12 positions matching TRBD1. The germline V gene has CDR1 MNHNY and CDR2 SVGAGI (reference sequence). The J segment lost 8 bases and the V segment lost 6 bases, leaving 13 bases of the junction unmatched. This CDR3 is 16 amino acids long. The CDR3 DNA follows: TGTGCCAGCAGCCCCGGGACAGGGGGCGCGTTGGAGGGCTACACCTTC. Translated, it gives CASSPGTGGALEGYTF.